This T cell receptor (beta chain) is drawn from a study of graft-versus-host responses after intestinal transplantation. Overall study context: Recipients received multivisceral, liver-intestinal, or isolated intestinal transplants. Findings of the study overall: Declining HvG levels early post-transplant were linked to peak circulating GvH clone levels. Analysis identified GvH clones in recipient marrow, with some appearing first in ileum or blood. High graft-versus-host to host-versus-graft T cell clonal ratios marked allografts of patients with graft-donor macrochimerism.

Worth noting for this clone: The antigen remains unidentified.

Method: immunoSEQ multiplex PCR; TCRdb's copy keeps in-frame clones and lacks some. The table shows over 65,000 clones, with roughly nine tenths occurring only once. Sequences were derived from unstimulated CD4+ T cells sorted from spleen or lymph node cells, sampled before intestinal transplant. The sequence came from a human donor who received an intestinal transplant.

CDR3 residues: CASSLDRVAYEQYF. The CDR3 DNA sequence: TGTGCCAGCAGCTTAGACAGGGTTGCCTACGAGCAGTACTTC. The chain recombines TRBV7-9 with TRBJ2-7, with D possibly being TRBD1 (6 bases). This CDR3 comprises 14 residues. Germline-derived CDR1 and CDR2 are SEHNR and FQNEAQ (reference sequence). V lost 1 base, J lost 2 bases, and 9 bases lay in between.